Detailed here is one T cell receptor (beta chain). Other DNA sequences within the sample encode an identical CDR3. Original processing notes: It was from reference gene primer amplification that nucleated cell counts were estimated. The assay was immunoSEQ multiplex PCR, and TCRdb's table has in-frame clones only and misses some. The D gene and trimming were derived from the DNA, and the V and J assignments and clone size from that table. The table includes approximately 120,000 clones, 75% to 90% detected once. The data derive from a study of blood T cell repertoires in COVID-19. Study context: Specimens from acute and convalescent COVID-19 originated in the United States, Italy and Spain. The cDNA or gDNA used as material had been derived from T cells, B-cell-depleted T cells, or PBMCs.

CDR3 length equals 12 residues. V shed 0 bases and J shed 7 bases, with 5 bases lying between them. Germline V lookup: CDR1 SGHRS, CDR2 YFSETQ. Patients of the Seattle cohort, enrolled during active infection, were followed longitudinally. This TCR came from a woman older than 75 with COVID-19, enrolled during active disease. The specimen was peripheral blood. The chain couples TRBV5-1 to TRBJ2-1, with D possibly TRBD1 on 5 matching bases. Here the CDR3 reads CASSLEGNEQFF. The CDR3 DNA reads TGCGCCAGCAGCTTGGAGGGGAATGAGCAGTTCTTC.